This T cell receptor beta chain derives from a study of OX40 agonist ivuxolimab in advanced cancers. Overall study: From roughly 23 to 90 years was the age range, with a mean of about 54 years, and around 80% were male.

The assay was immunoSEQ multiplex PCR, and TCRdb's table has in-frame clones only and misses some. The table includes over 90,000 clones, 86% detected once. Study-level findings and limits: Some nonresponders likewise displayed low normalized T-cell clonal expansion. CD8+ T cells were the subset that, on average, had more expanded clones than CD4+.

On this clone: Its antigen remains unknown.

The CDR3 runs 14 residues. Looked up from germline, CDR1 is SGHRS and CDR2 is YFSETQ. V lost 0 bases and J 6 bases, leaving 12 bases between the germline ends. Source: CD4+ or CD8+ T cells sorted from blood, taken in a trial of the OX40 agonist ivuxolimab. J is TRBJ1-2 and V is TRBV5-1, with a possible D match to TRBD1 (5 bases). The sequence derives from an adult with an advanced solid tumor such as melanoma, head and neck, liver or kidney cancer. The CDR3 is CASSLEGPPHGYTF. For the CDR3, the DNA is TGCGCCAGCAGCTTGGAGGGGCCGCCCCATGGCTACACCTTC.